One sample yielded the 18 T cell receptor beta chains listed below, sequenced in a study of T cell responses to AZD1222 COVID-19 vaccine. Profiled with immunoSEQ multiplex PCR; TCRdb holds only in-frame clones, not every one. In the table there are 98,000 or so clones, about 81% of which are singletons. Specimen: peripheral blood, collected 28 days after the second AZD1222 dose. The source of these receptors is an adult who received the AZD1222 COVID-19 vaccine.

The chain is built from TRBV7-9 and TRBJ2-1, with D possibly matching TRBD2 (5 bases). The germline V and J ends were trimmed by 1 base and 5 bases, with 15 bases remaining between them. Germline V gene sequence: CDR1 SEHNR, CDR2 FQNEAQ (reference sequence). There are 16 residues in the CDR3. CDR3 DNA: TGTGCCAGCAGCTTAGTGGGTGGGAGTGTGGACAATGAGCAGTTCTTC. As protein: CASSLVGGSVDNEQFF.

The chain couples TRBV7-9 to TRBJ2-7; D remains ambiguous. From germline, CDR1 is SEHNR and CDR2 FQNEAQ (reference sequence). The V end was cut by 3 bases, the J end by 3 bases, with 12 bases between. The CDR3 runs 14 residues. CDR3 amino acids: CASSFEIRYYEQYF. The CDR3, as DNA: TGTGCCAGCAGCTTCGAGATTAGGTACTACGAGCAGTACTTC.

The V gene is TRBV14, the J gene TRBJ2-3, with D maybe TRBD2 (6 bases). This CDR3 has 15 residues. Germline loops: CDR1 SGHDN, CDR2 FVKESK. V lost 4 bases and J lost 0, with 11 bases in between. The CDR3, as DNA: TGTGCCAGCAGCCGCTTGGGGACTAGCACAGATACGCAGTATTTT. Its translation is CASSRLGTSTDTQYF.

The chain recombines TRBV18 with TRBJ1-2, with D possibly matching TRBD1 (5 bases). CDR1 and CDR2 (germline): KGHSH, LQKENI. The CDR3 sequence is 15 residues long. V lost 4 bases, J lost 6 bases, and 18 bases lay in between. The CDR3 sequence: CASSRNDLGGDGYTF. DNA for the CDR3: TGTGCCAGCTCACGAAACGACCTCGGGGGTGATGGCTACACCTTC.

This clone has only one observation. The rearrangement joins TRBV10-3 to TRBJ2-2; D remains unclear. The CDR3 has 14 residues. Germline loops: CDR1 ENHRY, CDR2 SYGVKD. With 5 bases removed from V and 0 bases from J, the gap between germline ends came to 7 bases. The CDR3 loop reads CAISRGANTGELFF. The CDR3 nucleotides are TGTGCCATCAGTAGAGGAGCGAACACCGGGGAGCTGTTTTTT.

The chain has TRBV5-1 and TRBJ2-4, with D unclear. CDR1 and CDR2 (germline): SGHRS, YFSETQ. CDR3 length equals 13 residues. The V gene lost 4 bases and the J gene lost 9 bases, with 14 bases spanning the gap. The CDR3 nucleotides are TGCGCCAGCAGCGACGACGGCCCGGTCATTCAGTACTTC. This codes for CASSDDGPVIQYF.

This clone was counted a few times. The rearrangement joins TRBV7-9 to TRBJ1-4, with 7 nucleotides matching TRBD1. The V and J ends lost 4 bases and 2 bases, in that order; junction bases with no gene match: 4. Germline values: CDR1 SEHNR, CDR2 FQNEAQ (reference sequence). This CDR3 contains 15 residues. The CDR3 nucleotides are TGTGCCAGCAGCTCCGCAGGGGGGACTAATGAAAAACTGTTTTTT. The encoded protein is CASSSAGGTNEKLFF. The entire variable domain, with the rest obtained from reference TRBV7-9 and TRBJ1-4, is as follows: DTGVSQNPRHKITKRGQNVTFRCDPISEHNRLYWYRQTLGQGPEFLTYFQNEAQLEKSRLLSDRFSAERPKGSFSTLEIQRTEQGDSAMYLCASSSAGGTNEKLFFGSGTQLSVL.

The chain couples TRBV15 to TRBJ1-2, with D possibly TRBD1 on 6 matching bases. The length of the CDR3 is 17 residues. Germline V gene sequence: CDR1 LNHNV, CDR2 YYDKDF (reference sequence). The V and J ends lost 4 bases and 4 bases respectively, with 22 bases between them. For the CDR3, the DNA is TGTGCCACCAGCAAGGCCGGGGGGCAGGGCCGTGGCTATGGCTACACCTTC. Translation: CATSKAGGQGRGYGYTF.

The chain joins TRBV19 to TRBJ1-1; tentatively, D is TRBD1 (5 bases). This CDR3 comprises 11 residues. Germline values: CDR1 LNHDA, CDR2 SQIVND (reference sequence). Trimming stripped 7 bases from V and 6 bases from J, with 9 bases between. As DNA, the CDR3 is TGTGCCAGTATGGGGGTGGCTGAAGCTTTCTTT. This encodes CASMGVAEAFF.

This clone was seen a few times. This chain links TRBV6-5 with TRBJ2-7; a possible D gene is TRBD2 (6 bases). The germline gives CDR1 MNHEY, CDR2 SVGAGI. The V gene lost 6 bases and the J gene lost 2 bases, with 17 bases spanning the gap. The CDR3 runs to 15 residues. CDR3 nucleotide sequence: TGTGCCAGCAGCGCCGTAGCGGAGACTACCTACGAGCAGTACTTC. Its translation is CASSAVAETTYEQYF.

This rearrangement joins TRBV7-8 to TRBJ1-2; TRBD1 aligns across 10 bases. Looked up from germline, CDR1 is SGHVS and CDR2 is FQNEAQ. The CDR3 sequence is 16 residues long. J gave up 4 bases and V 8 bases, and 13 bases lay outside the gene matches. DNA for the CDR3: TGTGCCAGCGGGCGGGGACAGGGGACCGGGTCCTATGGCTACACCTTC. This codes for CASGRGQGTGSYGYTF.

This clone was seen just once. This chain's CDR3 is CASSRPLGTQYF. The CDR3 bases are TGTGCCAGCAGCCGTCCCCTGGGGACCCAGTACTTC. The chain recombines TRBV3-1 (or the pseudogene TRBV3-2) with TRBJ2-5; no clear D. The V and J ends lost 4 bases and 7 bases respectively, with 10 bases between them. This CDR3 is built from 12 residues. CDR1 is LGHDT and CDR2 is YNNKEL in the germline V gene (reference sequence).

V is TRBV19 and J is TRBJ1-5; D not resolved. Trimming took off 3 bases at V and 1 base at J, with 13 bases between the two ends. The CDR3 is 16 residues long. Germline V gives CDR1 LNHDA, CDR2 SQIVND (reference sequence). CDR3 bases: TGTGCCAGTAGTATGGAGGCGACTATAAGCAATCAGCCCCAGCATTTT. Its protein product is CASSMEATISNQPQHF.

The rearrangement links TRBV19 to TRBJ1-2, with 7 positions matching TRBD1. CDR1 and CDR2 from the germline V gene are LNHDA and SQIVND (reference sequence). This CDR3 is built from 15 residues. Trimming took 5 bases from V and 7 from J; bases not matched to a gene: 13. The CDR3 DNA follows: TGTGCCAGTAGTGCTATATTGGACAGGTCCATTGGCTACACCTTC. Its protein is CASSAILDRSIGYTF.

The rearrangement links TRBV5-6 to TRBJ1-4; 8 bases match TRBD1. The CDR3 totals 15 residues. J was trimmed by 8 bases and V by 3 bases; bases with no gene match: 9. Germline lookup yields CDR1 SGHDT and CDR2 YYEEEE. CDR3 in DNA: TGTGCCAGCAGCTCCGGACAGGGAGGAACCGAAAAACTGTTTTTT. This translates into CASSSGQGGTEKLFF.

The chain uses TRBV7-8 and TRBJ2-7; D is perhaps TRBD1 (5 bases). Looked up from germline, CDR1 is SGHVS and CDR2 is FQNEAQ. V shed 5 bases and J shed 1 base, with 12 bases lying between them. The CDR3 consists of 14 residues. In DNA, the CDR3 is TGTGCCAGCAGCCACGACGACAGTTCCTACGAGCAGTACTTC. Protein product: CASSHDDSSYEQYF.

By frequency in the sample, this clone is medium-sized (0.01 to 0.1%). J is TRBJ1-2 and V is TRBV6-5; possible D gene TRBD1, 6 bases. The CDR3 spans 15 residues. CDR1 is MNHEY and CDR2 is SVGAGI in the germline V gene. V was trimmed by 6 bases and J by 6 bases, leaving 20 bases between them. CDR3 in DNA: TGTGCCAGCAGAACAAAAGGGGGAGGGGTTAATGGCTACACCTTC. It codes for CASRTKGGGVNGYTF.

V is TRBV2 and J is TRBJ2-3; the match to TRBD2 covers 10 bases. Trimming at V came to 6 bases and at J to 6 bases, leaving 12 bases not matched to a gene. Germline V gene lookup returns CDR1 SNHLY and CDR2 FYNNEI. This CDR3 is 16 amino acids long. The CDR3 protein is CASSDPGLAGEDTQYF. The DNA for the CDR3 is TGTGCCAGCAGCGACCCAGGGCTAGCGGGAGAGGATACGCAGTATTTT.